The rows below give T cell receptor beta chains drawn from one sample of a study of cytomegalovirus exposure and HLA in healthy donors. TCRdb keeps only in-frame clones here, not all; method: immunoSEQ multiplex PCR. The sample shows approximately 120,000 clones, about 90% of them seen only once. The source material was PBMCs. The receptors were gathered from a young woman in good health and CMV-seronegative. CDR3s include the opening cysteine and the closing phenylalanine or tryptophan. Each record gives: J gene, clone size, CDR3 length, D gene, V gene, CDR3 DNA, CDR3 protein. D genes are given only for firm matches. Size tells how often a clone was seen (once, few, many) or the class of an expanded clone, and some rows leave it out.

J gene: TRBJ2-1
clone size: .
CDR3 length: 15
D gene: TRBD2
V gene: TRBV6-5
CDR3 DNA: TGTGCCAGCAGTTTCGGCGGGGGGGCCGGTAGTGAGCAGTTCTTC
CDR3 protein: CASSFGGGAGSEQFF

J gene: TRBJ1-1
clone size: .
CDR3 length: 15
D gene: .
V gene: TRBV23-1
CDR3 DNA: TGCGCCAGCACCGTCCCACATAGGACAAACACTGAAGCTTTCTTT
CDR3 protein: CASTVPHRTNTEAFF

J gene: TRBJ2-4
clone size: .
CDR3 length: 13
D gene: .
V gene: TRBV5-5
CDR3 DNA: TGTGCCAGCAGCTTGGGGGGCGAAAACATTCAGTACTTC
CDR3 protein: CASSLGGENIQYF

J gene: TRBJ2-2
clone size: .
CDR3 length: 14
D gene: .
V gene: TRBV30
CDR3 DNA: TGTGCCTGGAGTGTGCGGAAGAACACCGGGGAGCTGTTTTTT
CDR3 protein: CAWSVRKNTGELFF

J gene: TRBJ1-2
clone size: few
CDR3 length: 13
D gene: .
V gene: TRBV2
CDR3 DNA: TGTGCCAGCAGTCCGGACAGTAACTATGGCTACACCTTC
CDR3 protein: CASSPDSNYGYTF

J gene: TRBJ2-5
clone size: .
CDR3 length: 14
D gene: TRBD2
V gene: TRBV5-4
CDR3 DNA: TGTGCCAGCAGCTTGACGCGGGGGGGAGAGACCCAGTACTTC
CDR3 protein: CASSLTRGGETQYF

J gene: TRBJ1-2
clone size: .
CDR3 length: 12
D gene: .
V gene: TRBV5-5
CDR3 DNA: TGTGCCAGCAGGGGACATAACTATGGCTACACCTTC
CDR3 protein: CASRGHNYGYTF

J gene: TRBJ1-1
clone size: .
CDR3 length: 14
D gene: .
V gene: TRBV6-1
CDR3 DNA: TGTGCCAGCAGGGACTTGGGGGCTTACACTGAAGCTTTCTTT
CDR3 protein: CASRDLGAYTEAFF

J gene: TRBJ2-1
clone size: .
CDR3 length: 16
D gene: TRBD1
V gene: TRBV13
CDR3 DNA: TGTGCCAGCAGCTTAGGTACCGGGACAGTAGACAATGAGCAGTTCTTC
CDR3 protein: CASSLGTGTVDNEQFF

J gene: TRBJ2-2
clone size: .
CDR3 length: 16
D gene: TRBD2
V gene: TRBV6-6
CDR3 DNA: TGTGCCAGCAGTTACTCTAGCGGGGGTTCCACCGGGGAGCTGTTTTTT
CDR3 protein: CASSYSSGGSTGELFF

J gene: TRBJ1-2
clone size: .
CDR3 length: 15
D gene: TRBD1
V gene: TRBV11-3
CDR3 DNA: TGTGCCAGCAGTCTAAGGGGGAGGACAGGGGACGGCTACACCTTC
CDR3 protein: CASSLRGRTGDGYTF

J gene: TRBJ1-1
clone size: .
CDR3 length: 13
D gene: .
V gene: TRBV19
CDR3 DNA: TGTGCCACCGCATGGGGGGTGAACACTGAAGCTTTCTTT
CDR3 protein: CATAWGVNTEAFF

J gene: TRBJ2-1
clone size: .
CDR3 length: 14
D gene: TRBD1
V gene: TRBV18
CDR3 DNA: TGTGCCAGCTCTCAGACGGACAGGGACAATGAGCAGTTCTTC
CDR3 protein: CASSQTDRDNEQFF

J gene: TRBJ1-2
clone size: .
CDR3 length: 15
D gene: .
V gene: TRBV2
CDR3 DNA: TGTGCCAGCAGTGGGGGGGTCGGCTATTCCTATGGCTACACCTTC
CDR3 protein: CASSGGVGYSYGYTF

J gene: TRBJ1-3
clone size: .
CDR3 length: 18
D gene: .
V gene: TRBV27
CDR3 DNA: TGTGCCAGCAGTCGGGGGGCGAGAACCGGGATCTCTGGAAACACCATATATTTT
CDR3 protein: CASSRGARTGISGNTIYF

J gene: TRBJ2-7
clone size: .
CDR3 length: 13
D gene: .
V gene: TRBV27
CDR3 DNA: TGTGCCAGCAGTTTGAAGGGGTCCTACGAGCAGTACTTC
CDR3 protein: CASSLKGSYEQYF

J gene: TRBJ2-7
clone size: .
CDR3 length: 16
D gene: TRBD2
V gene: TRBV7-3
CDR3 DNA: TGTGCCAGCAGCTTAACCGGGAGGGGGTCCACCGGGGAGCAGTACTTC
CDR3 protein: CASSLTGRGSTGEQYF

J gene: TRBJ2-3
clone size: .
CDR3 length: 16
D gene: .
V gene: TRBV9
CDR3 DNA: TGTGCCAGCAGCGTCACCGGGACTGCCGGCACAGATACGCAGTATTTT
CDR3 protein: CASSVTGTAGTDTQYF

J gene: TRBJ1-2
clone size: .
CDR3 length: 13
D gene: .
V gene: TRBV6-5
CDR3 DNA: TGTGCCAGCAGTTACGGAGGCTGGGATGGCTACACCTTC
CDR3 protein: CASSYGGWDGYTF

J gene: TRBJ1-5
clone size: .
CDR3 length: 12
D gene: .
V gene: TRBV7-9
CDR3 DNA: TGTGCCAGCAGCCTAGGACTCCAGCCCCAGCATTTT
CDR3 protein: CASSLGLQPQHF

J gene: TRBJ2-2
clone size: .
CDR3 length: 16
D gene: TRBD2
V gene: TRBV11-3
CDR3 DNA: TGTGCCAGCAGCTCCGGACTAGCGACGTACCCCGGGGAGCTGTTTTTT
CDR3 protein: CASSSGLATYPGELFF

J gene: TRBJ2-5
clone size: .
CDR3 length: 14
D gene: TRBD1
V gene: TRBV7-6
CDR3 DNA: TGTGCCAGCAGCTTCGGGACAGTTCAAGAGACCCAGTACTTC
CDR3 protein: CASSFGTVQETQYF

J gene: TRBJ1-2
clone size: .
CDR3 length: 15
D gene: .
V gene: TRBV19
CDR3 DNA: TGTGCCAGTAGTATTCGTGAGGGATTGGCGCGAGGCTACACCTTC
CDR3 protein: CASSIREGLARGYTF

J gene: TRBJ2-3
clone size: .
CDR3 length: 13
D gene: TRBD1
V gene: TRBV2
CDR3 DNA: TGTGCCAGTACAGGGGGCGGCACAGATACGCAGTATTTT
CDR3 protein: CASTGGGTDTQYF

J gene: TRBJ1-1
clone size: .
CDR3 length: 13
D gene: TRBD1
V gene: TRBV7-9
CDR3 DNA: TGTGCCAGCAGTGGACAGGGGGCCACTGAAGCTTTCTTT
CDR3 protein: CASSGQGATEAFF

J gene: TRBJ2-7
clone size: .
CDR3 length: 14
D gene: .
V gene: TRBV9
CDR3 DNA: TGTGCCAGCAGCGTAACCCCGGGGGACTACGAGCAGTACTTC
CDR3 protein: CASSVTPGDYEQYF

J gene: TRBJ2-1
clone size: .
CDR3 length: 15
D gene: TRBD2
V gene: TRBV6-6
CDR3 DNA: TGTGCCAGCAGTAGAACTAGCGGGGGGGCCCCTGAGCAGTTCTTC
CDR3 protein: CASSRTSGGAPEQFF

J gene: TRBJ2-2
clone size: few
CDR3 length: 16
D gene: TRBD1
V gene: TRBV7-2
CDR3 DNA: TGTGCCAGCAGCTCAGGGGGTAAAGCGAACACCGGGGAGCTGTTTTTT
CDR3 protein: CASSSGGKANTGELFF